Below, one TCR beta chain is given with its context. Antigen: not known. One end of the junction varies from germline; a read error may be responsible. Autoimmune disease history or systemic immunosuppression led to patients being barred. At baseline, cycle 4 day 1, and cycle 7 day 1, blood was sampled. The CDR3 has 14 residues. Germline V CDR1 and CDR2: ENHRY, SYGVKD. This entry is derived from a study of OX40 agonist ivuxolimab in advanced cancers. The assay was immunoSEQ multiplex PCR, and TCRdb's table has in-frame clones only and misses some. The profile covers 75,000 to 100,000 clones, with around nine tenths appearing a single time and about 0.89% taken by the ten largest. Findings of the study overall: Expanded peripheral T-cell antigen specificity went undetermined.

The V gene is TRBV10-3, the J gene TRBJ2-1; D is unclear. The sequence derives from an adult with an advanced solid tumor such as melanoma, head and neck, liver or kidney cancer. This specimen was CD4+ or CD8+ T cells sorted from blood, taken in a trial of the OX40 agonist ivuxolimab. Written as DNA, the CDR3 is TGTGCCAGCAGTTACCCTAGTGGTGACAATGAGCAGTTCTTC. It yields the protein CASSYPSGDNEQFF.